These T cell receptor beta chains were read from a single sample in a study of shared clonotypes between healthy human individuals. Generated by immunoSEQ multiplex PCR, the TCRdb table keeps only in-frame clones and is missing some. The sample yields some 2.1 million clones, over 85% seen once. Source material: naive CD8+ T cells from PBMCs. The receptors originated from a man in his late teens or twenties in good health. Some clones in this sample may be carry-over from other donors' samples. Both conserved end residues are part of each CDR3. A D gene is named only where the DNA matches it firmly. The size of a clone is reported for some rows only, either as once, few or many, or as a class for expanded clones.

J gene | CDR3 length | clone size | D gene | V gene | CDR3 DNA | CDR3 protein
TRBJ2-3 | 17 | NA | TRBD2 | TRBV19 | TGTGCCAGTAGTATCACCCTAGCGGGAGGGCGAGTGGATACGCAGTATTTT | CASSITLAGGRVDTQYF
TRBJ2-5 | 16 | NA | NA | TRBV5-1 | TGCGCCAGCAGCCTTCCCCCGAGCGGGTACCAAGAGACCCAGTACTTC | CASSLPPSGYQETQYF
TRBJ2-7 | 15 | NA | NA | TRBV29-1 | TGCAGCGTTGAATCGGTTAGGGCCCAAGGCTACGAGCAGTACTTC | CSVESVRAQGYEQYF
TRBJ1-5 | 15 | NA | NA | TRBV28 | TGTGCCAGCAGCACGGGTCCGTATAGCAATCAGCCCCAGCATTTT | CASSTGPYSNQPQHF
TRBJ2-1 | 13 | NA | TRBD1 | TRBV29-1 | TGCAGCGTTCGACAGGGGACCTACAATGAGCAGTTCTTC | CSVRQGTYNEQFF
TRBJ1-1 | 16 | once | NA | TRBV28 | TGTGCCAGCAGTTCGCCCCGGGGCTTCTCTAACACTGAAGCTTTCTTT | CASSSPRGFSNTEAFF
TRBJ2-7 | 11 | NA | NA | TRBV29-1 | TGCAGCGTTGCCAGGGCCTACGAGCAGTACTTC | CSVARAYEQYF
TRBJ2-7 | 13 | NA | NA | TRBV25-1 | TGTGCCAGCAGTGCTGGGGACTCCTACGAGCAGTACTTC | CASSAGDSYEQYF
TRBJ2-7 | 13 | NA | NA | TRBV6-1 | TGTGCCAGCAGTGAAAGGGGGTCCTACGAGCAGTACTTC | CASSERGSYEQYF
TRBJ2-1 | 14 | NA | TRBD2 | TRBV10-2 | TGCGCCAGTAGTTTCGGCGGGAGGACCGATGAGCAGTTCTTC | CASSFGGRTDEQFF
TRBJ2-1 | 17 | once | NA | TRBV27 | TGTGCCAGCAGTTTATGGGACTCTTCCTCTTCCTACAATGAGCAGTTCTTC | CASSLWDSSSSYNEQFF
TRBJ2-2 | 14 | NA | NA | TRBV5-4 | TGTGCCAGCAGCTTGGAGGGGGACACCGGGGAGCTGTTTTTT | CASSLEGDTGELFF
TRBJ2-2 | 13 | NA | NA | TRBV29-1 | TGCAGCGTTGACGCAGGGGACACCGGGGAGCTGTTTTTT | CSVDAGDTGELFF
TRBJ1-2 | 14 | NA | TRBD1 | TRBV27 | TGTGCCAGCAGTTCCAGGGACAGGGGGGATGGCTACACCTTC | CASSSRDRGDGYTF